What follows describes a single T cell receptor (beta chain). Losses at the gene ends were 6 bases for V and 10 bases for J; bases not matched to a gene: 10. Germline V lookup: CDR1 ENHRY, CDR2 SYGVKD. The CDR3 is 15 amino acids. The entry originates in a study of blood T cell repertoires in COVID-19. Some clones are missing from TCRdb's copy, which holds only in-frame ones; the method was immunoSEQ multiplex PCR. The table shows 170,000 or so clones, with 90% occurring only once. V and J are TRBV10-3 and TRBJ2-1, with 12 bases aligning to TRBD2. The clonotype was recovered from a middle-aged man with acute or convalescent COVID-19. The sample taken for sequencing was peripheral blood. Here the CDR3 reads CAISKLAGGQREQFF. The CDR3 DNA sequence: TGTGCCATCAGCAAACTAGCGGGAGGCCAGAGGGAGCAGTTCTTC.